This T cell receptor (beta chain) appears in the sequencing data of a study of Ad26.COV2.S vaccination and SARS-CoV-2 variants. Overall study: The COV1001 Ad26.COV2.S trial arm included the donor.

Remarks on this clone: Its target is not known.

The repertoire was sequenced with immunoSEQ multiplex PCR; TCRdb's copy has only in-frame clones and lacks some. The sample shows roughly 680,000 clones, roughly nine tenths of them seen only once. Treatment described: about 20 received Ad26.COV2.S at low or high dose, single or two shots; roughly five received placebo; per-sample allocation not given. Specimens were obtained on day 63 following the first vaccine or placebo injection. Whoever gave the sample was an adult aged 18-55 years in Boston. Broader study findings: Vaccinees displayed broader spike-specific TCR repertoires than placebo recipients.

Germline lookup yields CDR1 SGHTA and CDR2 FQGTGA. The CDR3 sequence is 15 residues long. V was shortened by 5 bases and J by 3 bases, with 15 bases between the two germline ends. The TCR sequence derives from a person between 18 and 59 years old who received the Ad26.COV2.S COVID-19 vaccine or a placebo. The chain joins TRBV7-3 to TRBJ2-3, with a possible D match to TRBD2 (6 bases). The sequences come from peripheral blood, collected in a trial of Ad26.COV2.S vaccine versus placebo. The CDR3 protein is CASSPSGHGTDTQYF. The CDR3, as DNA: TGTGCCAGCAGCCCCAGCGGGCACGGGACAGATACGCAGTATTTT.